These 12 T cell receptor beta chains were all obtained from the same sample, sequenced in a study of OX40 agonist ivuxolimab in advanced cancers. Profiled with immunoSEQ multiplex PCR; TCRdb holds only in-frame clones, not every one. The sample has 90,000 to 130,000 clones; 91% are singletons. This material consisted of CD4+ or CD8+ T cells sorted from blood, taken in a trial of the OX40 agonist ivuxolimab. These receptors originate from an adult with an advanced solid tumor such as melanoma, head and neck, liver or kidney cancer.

The CDR3 reads CASSSRWGEQYF. CDR3 nucleotides: TGTGCCAGCAGCTCCAGGTGGGGTGAGCAGTACTTC. The chain is built from TRBV7-2 and TRBJ2-7; D unresolved. This CDR3 contains 12 residues. Looked up from germline, CDR1 is SGHTA and CDR2 is FQGNSA. V was trimmed by 4 bases and J by 7 bases, leaving 11 bases between them.

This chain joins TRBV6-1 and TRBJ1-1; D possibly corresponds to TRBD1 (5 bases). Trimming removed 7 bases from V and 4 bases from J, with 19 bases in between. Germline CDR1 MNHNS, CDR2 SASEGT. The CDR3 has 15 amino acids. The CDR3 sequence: CASNKEDTWGTEAFF. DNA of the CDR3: TGTGCCAGCAACAAAGAGGACACCTGGGGCACTGAAGCTTTCTTT.

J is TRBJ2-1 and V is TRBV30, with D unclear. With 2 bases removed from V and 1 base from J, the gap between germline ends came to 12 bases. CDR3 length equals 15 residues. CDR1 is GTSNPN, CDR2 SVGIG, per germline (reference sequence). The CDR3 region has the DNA TGTGCCTGGAGTCCGGCCTCCTCATCCTACAATGAGCAGTTCTTC. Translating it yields CAWSPASSSYNEQFF.

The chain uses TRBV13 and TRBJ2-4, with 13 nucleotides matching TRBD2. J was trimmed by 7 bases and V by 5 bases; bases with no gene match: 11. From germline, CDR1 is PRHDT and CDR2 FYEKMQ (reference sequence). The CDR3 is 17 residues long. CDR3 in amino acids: CASSARTSGSQANIQYF. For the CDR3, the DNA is TGTGCCAGCAGCGCTCGGACTAGCGGGAGTCAGGCGAACATTCAGTACTTC.

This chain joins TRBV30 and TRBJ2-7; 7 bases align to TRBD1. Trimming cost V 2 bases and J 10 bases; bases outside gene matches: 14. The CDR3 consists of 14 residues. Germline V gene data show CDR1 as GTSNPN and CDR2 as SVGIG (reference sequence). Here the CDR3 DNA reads TGTGCCTGGAGTCGACAGGGCCCAGCAGAGGGTCAGTACTTC. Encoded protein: CAWSRQGPAEGQYF.

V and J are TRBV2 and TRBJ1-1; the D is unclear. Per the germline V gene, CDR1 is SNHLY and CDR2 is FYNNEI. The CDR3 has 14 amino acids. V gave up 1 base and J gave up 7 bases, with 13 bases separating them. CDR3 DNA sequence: TGTGCCAGCAGTGAAGTTGGCTTAGTAATTGAAGCTTTCTTT. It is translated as CASSEVGLVIEAFF.

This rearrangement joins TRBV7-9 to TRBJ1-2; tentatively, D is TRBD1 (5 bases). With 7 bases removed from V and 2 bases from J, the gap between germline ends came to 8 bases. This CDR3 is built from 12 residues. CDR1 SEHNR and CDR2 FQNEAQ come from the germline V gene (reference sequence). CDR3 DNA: TGTGCCAGCATTCAGGGAAACTATGGCTACACCTTC. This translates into CASIQGNYGYTF.

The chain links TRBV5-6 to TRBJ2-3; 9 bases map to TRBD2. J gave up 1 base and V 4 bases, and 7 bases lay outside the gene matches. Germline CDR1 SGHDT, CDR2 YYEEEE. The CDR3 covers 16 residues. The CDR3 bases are TGTGCCAGCAGCACACCGACTAGCGGCCGCACAGATACGCAGTATTTT. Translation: CASSTPTSGRTDTQYF. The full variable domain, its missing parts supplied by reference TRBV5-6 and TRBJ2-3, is DAGVTQSPTHLIKTRGQQVTLRCSPKSGHDTVSWYQQALGQGPQFIFQYYEEEERQRGNFPDRFSGHQFPNYSSELNVNALLLGDSALYLCASSTPTSGRTDTQYFGPGTRLTVL.

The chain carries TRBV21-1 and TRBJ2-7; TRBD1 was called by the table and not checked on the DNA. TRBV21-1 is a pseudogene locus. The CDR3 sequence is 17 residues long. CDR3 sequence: CASRRSRMTGWFLEQYF. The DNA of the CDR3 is TGTGCCAGCCGCCGTAGCAGGATGACAGGGTGGTTTCTCGAGCAGTACTTC.

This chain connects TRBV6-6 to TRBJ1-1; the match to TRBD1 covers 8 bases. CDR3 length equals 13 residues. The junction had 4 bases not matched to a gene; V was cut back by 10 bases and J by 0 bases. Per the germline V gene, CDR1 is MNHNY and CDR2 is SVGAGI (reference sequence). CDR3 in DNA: TGTGCCATCCAGGACAGGGTGAACACTGAAGCTTTCTTT. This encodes CAIQDRVNTEAFF.

The CDR3 here is CAISDGQASGNTIYF. CDR3 bases: TGTGCCATCAGTGACGGACAGGCCTCTGGAAACACCATATATTTT. This chain connects TRBV10-3 to TRBJ1-3, with 7 positions matching TRBD1. The CDR3 runs 15 residues. V lost 3 bases and J lost 0; bases outside the gene matches: 2. CDR1 and CDR2 from the germline V gene are ENHRY and SYGVKD.

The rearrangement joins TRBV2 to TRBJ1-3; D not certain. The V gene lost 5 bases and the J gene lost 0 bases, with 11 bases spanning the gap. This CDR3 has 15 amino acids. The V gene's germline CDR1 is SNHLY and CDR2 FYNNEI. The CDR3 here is CASSRDGPSGNTIYF. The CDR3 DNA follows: TGTGCCAGCAGTAGAGATGGGCCCTCTGGAAACACCATATATTTT.